The 23 T cell receptor beta chains given below trace back to one sample, sequenced in a study of cytomegalovirus exposure and HLA in healthy donors. Both 60 Vbeta primers and 13 Jbeta primers went into the PCR. The protocol was immunoSEQ multiplex PCR, while the TCRdb copy is restricted to in-frame clones and leaves out a portion. The sample lists approximately 180,000 clones; roughly four fifths were seen once. The sequencing input was PBMCs. Source of these receptors: a woman under 30 in good health and CMV-seronegative.

The count of this clone is one. V and J are TRBV7-9 and TRBJ2-3; 8 bases are a match to TRBD2. The CDR3 length is 15 residues. From germline, CDR1 is SEHNR and CDR2 FQNEAQ (reference sequence). Trimming at V came to 1 base and at J to 4 bases, leaving 4 bases not matched to a gene. As DNA, the CDR3 is TGTGCCAGCAGCTTAGAACGGGAGGGCCCAGATACGCAGTATTTT. This encodes CASSLEREGPDTQYF.

The chain links TRBV19 to TRBJ2-2; 8 nucleotides agree with TRBD2. The length of the CDR3 is 16 residues. V trimming: 0 bases; J trimming: 8 bases; junction bases outside the gene matches: 8. Germline CDR1 reads LNHDA; CDR2 reads SQIVND (reference sequence). Here the CDR3 reads CASSIDLRGLGGELFF. The CDR3 DNA follows: TGTGCCAGTAGTATAGATCTCCGGGGACTAGGAGGGGAGCTGTTTTTT.

V and J are TRBV28 and TRBJ2-7, with 9 bases lining up with TRBD1. The trim removed 6 bases at V and 4 bases at J, leaving 10 bases unmatched. The CDR3 consists of 15 residues. The germline CDR1 and CDR2 sequences are MDHEN and SYDVKM. The CDR3: CASRASGTGSYEQYF. The CDR3 bases are TGTGCCAGCAGGGCCTCCGGGACAGGGAGTTACGAGCAGTACTTC.

This clone was counted a few times. The rearrangement links TRBV5-6 to TRBJ2-7; 11 nucleotides align to TRBD2. J was trimmed by 6 bases and V by 1 base; bases with no gene match: 6. The CDR3 runs 15 residues. Germline V gene lookup returns CDR1 SGHDT and CDR2 YYEEEE. The chain's CDR3 is CASSLKASGRSEQYF. In DNA form, the CDR3 reads TGTGCCAGCAGCTTGAAGGCTAGCGGGAGGAGCGAGCAGTACTTC.

This CDR3 reads CATSTTSSYEQYF. The CDR3 DNA reads TGTGCCACCAGTACGACAAGTAGCTACGAGCAGTACTTC. V and J are TRBV15 and TRBJ2-7; D is uncertain. Germline loops: CDR1 LNHNV, CDR2 YYDKDF (reference sequence). The CDR3 runs to 13 residues. V was cut by 6 bases and J by 3 bases, with 12 bases left in between.

The V and J genes are TRBV10-3 and TRBJ1-2; unclear D gene. The germline V gene has CDR1 ENHRY and CDR2 SYGVKD. The CDR3 spans 13 residues. V gave up 10 bases and J gave up 2 bases, with 14 bases separating them. The CDR3 DNA sequence: TGTGCCACGACACGGGAACCCAACTATGGCTACACCTTC. This translates into CATTREPNYGYTF.

V and J are TRBV5-6 and TRBJ2-1; TRBD2 matches 7 bases. The junction had 10 bases not matched to a gene; V was cut back by 0 bases and J by 4 bases. CDR1 is SGHDT and CDR2 is YYEEEE in the germline V gene. The length of the CDR3 is 17 residues. CDR3 sequence reads: CASSLGPAAGEYNEQFF. The CDR3 DNA follows: TGTGCCAGCAGCTTGGGACCGGCGGCGGGAGAGTACAATGAGCAGTTCTTC.

Only one count was recorded for this clone. This chain uses TRBV6-5 with TRBJ1-6; no firm D call. In germline, CDR1 is MNHEY, CDR2 SVGAGI. Trimming took off 2 bases at V and 10 bases at J, with 18 bases between the two ends. This CDR3 comprises 16 residues. In nucleotides, the CDR3 is TGTGCCAGCAGTTACAACGGGAAGCAGTCCGGATCACCCCTCCACTTT. Translated, it gives CASSYNGKQSGSPLHF.

The chain links TRBV5-4 to TRBJ2-5, with a tentative D call TRBD2 (6 bases). The CDR3 extends over 14 amino acids. Germline V gene sequence: CDR1 SGHNT, CDR2 YYREEE (reference sequence). V lost 2 bases to trimming and J lost 5 bases, with 13 bases between them. The CDR3: CASSFAGSKETQYF. The CDR3 bases are TGTGCCAGCAGCTTTGCCGGGAGTAAGGAGACCCAGTACTTC.

The chain couples TRBV4-3 to TRBJ2-5; weak D call: TRBD2 (6 bases). Germline V gene lookup returns CDR1 LGHNA and CDR2 YSLEER. Trimming removed 0 bases at V and 5 bases at J, with 13 bases between. The CDR3 is made up of 15 amino acids. CDR3 amino acids: CASSQDRAEGETQYF. In DNA form, the CDR3 reads TGCGCCAGCAGCCAAGACCGCGCGGAGGGGGAGACCCAGTACTTC.

The rearrangement links TRBV27 to TRBJ1-2; tentatively, D is TRBD1 (5 bases). Trimming left V 6 bases short and J 2 bases short, with 13 bases between. This CDR3 spans 14 amino acids. The germline V gene encodes CDR1 MNHEY and CDR2 SMNVEV (reference sequence). CDR3 DNA: TGTGCCAGCAGCTCGCAGGGTATCAACTATGGCTACACCTTC. This codes for CASSSQGINYGYTF.

The chain carries TRBV9 and TRBJ2-1, with D hard to call. Germline CDR1 is SGDLS and CDR2 is YYNGEE. The V gene lost 1 base and the J gene lost 4 bases, with 6 bases spanning the gap. This CDR3 spans 13 amino acids. CDR3 residues: CASSVTEYNEQFF. In DNA form, the CDR3 reads TGTGCCAGCAGCGTAACGGAGTACAATGAGCAGTTCTTC.

This sequence joins TRBV2 and TRBJ1-2; D is perhaps TRBD1 (6 bases). The CDR3 is 15 residues long. Germline loops: CDR1 SNHLY, CDR2 FYNNEI. V shed 1 base and J shed 7 bases, with 16 bases lying between them. In DNA form, the CDR3 reads TGTGCCAGCAGTGAAGAGGCAGGGGCAGTTCGTGGCTACACCTTC. Protein sequence: CASSEEAGAVRGYTF.

The J gene is TRBJ1-1, the V gene TRBV10-3; unclear D gene. From germline, CDR1 is ENHRY and CDR2 SYGVKD. The CDR3 totals 15 residues. V was pared by 6 bases and J by 3 bases, with 17 bases between. CDR3 residues: CAIRYSQGTYTEAFF. The CDR3, as DNA: TGTGCCATCAGATACAGCCAAGGCACCTACACTGAAGCTTTCTTT.

This clone has more than one count but fewer than ten. The chain is built from TRBV4-1 and TRBJ2-7; D gene uncertain. The germline CDR1 and CDR2 sequences are MGHRA and YSYEKL. V lost 4 bases and J lost 7, with 11 bases in between. CDR3 length: 12 residues. This chain's CDR3 is CASSPIGAEQYF. Here the CDR3 DNA reads TGCGCCAGCAGCCCCATTGGAGCAGAGCAGTACTTC.

The CDR3 region is CASSSTSRDRGWYEQYF. The CDR3 region has the DNA TGTGCCAGCAGCTCGACGTCCCGGGACAGGGGATGGTACGAGCAGTACTTC. The chain carries TRBV7-9 and TRBJ2-5, with TRBD1 identical over 10 bases. The J call is uncertain, as TRBJ2-7 better fits the DNA end. The CDR3 length is 17 residues. The germline V gene encodes CDR1 SEHNR and CDR2 FQNEAQ (reference sequence).

The V call is TRBV7-9, the J call TRBJ1-1; TRBD1 aligns across 8 bases. The germline V gene encodes CDR1 SEHNR and CDR2 FQNEAQ (reference sequence). The V gene end was trimmed by 4 bases and the J gene end by 11 bases; junction bases not matched to a gene: 6. CDR3 length: 12 amino acids. CDR3 bases: TGTGCCAGCAGCTGGGGACAGGCAGATGCTTTCTTT. Translating it yields CASSWGQADAFF.

The rearrangement links TRBV7-9 to TRBJ2-7; TRBD1 agrees at 8 bases. V lost 4 bases, J lost 6 bases, and 14 bases stayed unmatched. Germline V CDR1 and CDR2: SEHNR, FQNEAQ (reference sequence). This CDR3 region has 16 residues. The CDR3 nucleotides are TGTGCCAGCAGCTCTCTGACCGGGACAGGCCTGGGCGAGCAGTACTTC. Protein: CASSSLTGTGLGEQYF.

This chain links TRBV7-9 with TRBJ2-7; 7 bases are shared with TRBD1. CDR1 is SEHNR and CDR2 is FQNEAQ in the germline V gene (reference sequence). With V trimmed by 5 bases and J by 0 bases, 7 bases remained unmatched. This CDR3 contains 15 residues. CDR3 nucleotides: TGTGCCAGCAGCCCCGGACAGGATCTCTCCTACGAGCAGTACTTC. This encodes CASSPGQDLSYEQYF.

J is TRBJ1-1 and V is TRBV2; 8 bases align to TRBD1. After removal of 2 bases from V and 12 bases from J, the junction contained 11 bases not matched to a gene. The germline V gene encodes CDR1 SNHLY and CDR2 FYNNEI. The CDR3 sequence is 14 residues long. The CDR3 region has the DNA TGTGCCAGCAGTGAAAGGACAGGGAAGTGCAATCCTTTCTTT. Amino acid sequence: CASSERTGKCNPFF.

The chain carries TRBV27 and TRBJ2-2; 9 positions match TRBD1. V dropped 3 bases and J dropped 5; count of bases not matched to a gene: 7. This CDR3 region has 16 residues. The V gene's germline CDR1 is MNHEY and CDR2 SMNVEV (reference sequence). CDR3 in amino acids: CASSFVQGATTGELFF. CDR3 sequence (DNA): TGTGCCAGCAGTTTCGTACAGGGGGCTACGACCGGGGAGCTGTTTTTT.

This clone has only one observation. The V and J genes are TRBV6-6 and TRBJ1-5; TRBD1 aligns across 7 bases. After removal of 6 bases from V and 4 bases from J, the junction contained 9 bases not matched to a gene. Germline V gene lookup returns CDR1 MNHNY and CDR2 SVGAGI (reference sequence). There are 15 residues in the CDR3. CDR3 DNA: TGTGCCAGCAGAGCGGACAGGTTGAGGAATCAGCCCCAGCATTTT. This codes for CASRADRLRNQPQHF.

This clone was seen just once. V is TRBV13 and J is TRBJ1-1; D ambiguous. V was cut by 5 bases and J by 8 bases, with 12 bases left in between. Germline values: CDR1 PRHDT, CDR2 FYEKMQ (reference sequence). The CDR3 length is 12 residues. The CDR3 coding sequence is TGTGCCAGCAGCCAACGGGTTTCAGAAGCTTTCTTT. Protein sequence: CASSQRVSEAFF.